This is a list of T cell receptor beta chains from one sample in a study of cytomegalovirus exposure and HLA in healthy donors. Using immunoSEQ multiplex PCR, the repertoire was profiled, and TCRdb retains in-frame clones only, with some absent. The table has fewer than 85,000 clones, more than 75% seen once. The sample comprised PBMCs. The receptors here all came from a man aged 40-49 years in good health and CMV-seronegative. Each CDR3 is given with its conserved first and last residue. A D gene is named only where the DNA matches it firmly.

V,D,CDR3
TRBV2,NA,CASSEERAVNSPLHF
TRBV6-1,NA,CASSELKGAGTEAFF
TRBV27,TRBD1,CASRSGTGYGYTF
TRBV15,NA,CATSREGGGGDVYEQYF
TRBV7-8,NA,CASSPGLLRGKFF
TRBV28,NA,CASSTNIQPQHF
TRBV6-5,TRBD1,CASSYGQGQGKQYF
TRBV4-1,TRBD2,CASRLAGGIYEQFF
TRBV11-3,NA,CASSPSPGHYEQYF
TRBV27,TRBD2,CASGITSVDNEQFF
TRBV30,TRBD1,CAWSATRTGQRETQYF
TRBV7-9,NA,CASTNGGEYTF
TRBV5-4,TRBD1,CASSWDSYEQYF
TRBV4-3,TRBD1,CASSQDRGTGLSYTF
TRBV18,NA,CASSPRDTSTDTQYF
TRBV6-5,TRBD1,CASSLSGTGVYEQYF
TRBV5-5,NA,CASSLEGAEQYF
TRBV6-5,NA,CASSYVGRGGNTIYF
TRBV25-1,NA,CARRGGRWVRETQYF
TRBV5-4,NA,CASSLDQGSYEQYF
TRBV7-6,NA,CASSRSGQFDSPLHF
TRBV5-5,NA,CASSPTPVGGVSGNTIYF
TRBV4-1,NA,CASSQEGLSPGTIYF
TRBV30,NA,CAWSALRNEKLFF
TRBV9,TRBD1,CASSADRGLEGYTF
TRBV19,NA,CASSRGCEQFF
TRBV12-5,TRBD2,CASGPPGGNEQYF
TRBV9,NA,CASSSVGGRRNTIYF
TRBV5-1,NA,CASSLSGTGELFF
TRBV4-3,NA,CASSQAFGQQNSPLHF
TRBV7-9,TRBD1,CASSPGTGGLNTEAFF
TRBV14,TRBD1,CASSQEGQGNYEQYF
TRBV11-2,NA,CASGHWSTNEKLFF
TRBV11-3,NA,CASSLGDSSTEAFF
TRBV4-1,TRBD2,CASSPTSGGLVEQFF
TRBV7-3,TRBD2,CASSLNAGGHLNEQFF
TRBV29-1,TRBD1,CSVAAGGNTGELFF
TRBV10-2,NA,CASRPGSYNEQFF
TRBV10-3,TRBD1,CAIRDPTGLGETQYF
TRBV27,TRBD1,CASRQGAIGELFF
TRBV28,NA,CASSPPGSRCKAFF
TRBV19,NA,CASSWGRGSSYEQYF
TRBV6-6,NA,CASSYGGAEETQYF